This TCR beta chain came from a study of human T cells and chemical hapten exposure. Looked up from germline, CDR1 is MNHEY and CDR2 is SMNVEV (reference sequence). This CDR3 has 15 amino acids. The J segment lost 7 bases and the V segment lost 5 bases, leaving 9 bases of the junction unmatched. This clonotype has ten or more counts. The time point here: patch test 1, 2 weeks after DPC sensitization. As to treatment: therapeutic diphenylcyclopropenone sensitization with weekly scalp DPC. Blood was collected ahead of every patch test applied. Total RNA was isolated from whole blood that had not been fractionated. TCRdb analysed the RACE reads with MiXCR anew, one entry per CDR3 protein. The sample contains about 80,000 distinct CDR3 sequences, about 7.5% of which appear only once.

This clonotype was sampled from a young woman with alopecia areata. Some clones in this sample may be carry-over from other donors' samples. This sample comprised whole blood, obtained in connection with sensitization to the hapten diphenylcyclopropenone (DPC). This chain joins TRBV27 and TRBJ2-7, with 12 bases fitting TRBD2. CDR3 bases: TGTGCCAGCAGTCCGGGACTAGCGGGCCCTACGGAGCAGTACTTC. Translation: CASSPGLAGPTEQYF.